This T cell receptor beta chain was sequenced during a study of T cells in tumors after PD-1 blockade. This clone was observed once. Noted time point: second of two post-therapy site-matched biopsies two to three months apart. TCRdb's table, derived via immunoSEQ multiplex PCR, lists solely in-frame clones and lacks some. The profile shows 8,500 or so clones, 62% of them singletons. The CDR3 is made up of 13 amino acids. CDR1 is LNHDA, CDR2 SQIVND, per germline (reference sequence). Trimming stripped 7 bases from V and 0 bases from J, with 7 bases between. The sequences come from tumor tissue, collected after anti-PD-1 treatment. The chain uses TRBV19 and TRBJ1-3; D unclear. The sequence was collected from a human donor with basal cell carcinoma. CDR3 in amino acids: CASTGYSGNTIYF. CDR3 sequence (DNA): TGTGCCAGTACGGGGTACTCTGGAAACACCATATATTTT.